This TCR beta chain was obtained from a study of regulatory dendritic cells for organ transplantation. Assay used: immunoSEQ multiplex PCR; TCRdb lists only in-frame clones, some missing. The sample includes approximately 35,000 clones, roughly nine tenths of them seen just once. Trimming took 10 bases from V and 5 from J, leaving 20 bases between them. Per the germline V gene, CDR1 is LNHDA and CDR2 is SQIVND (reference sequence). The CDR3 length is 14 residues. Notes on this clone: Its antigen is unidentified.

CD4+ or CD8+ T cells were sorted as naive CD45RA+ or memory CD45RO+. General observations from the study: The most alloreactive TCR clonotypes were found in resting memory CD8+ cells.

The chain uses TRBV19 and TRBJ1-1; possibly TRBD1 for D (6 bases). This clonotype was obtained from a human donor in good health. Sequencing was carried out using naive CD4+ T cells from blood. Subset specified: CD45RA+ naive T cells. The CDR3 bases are TGTGCCACCAGCGGATGGGGGGCCTCAACTGAAGCTTTCTTT. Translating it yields CATSGWGASTEAFF.